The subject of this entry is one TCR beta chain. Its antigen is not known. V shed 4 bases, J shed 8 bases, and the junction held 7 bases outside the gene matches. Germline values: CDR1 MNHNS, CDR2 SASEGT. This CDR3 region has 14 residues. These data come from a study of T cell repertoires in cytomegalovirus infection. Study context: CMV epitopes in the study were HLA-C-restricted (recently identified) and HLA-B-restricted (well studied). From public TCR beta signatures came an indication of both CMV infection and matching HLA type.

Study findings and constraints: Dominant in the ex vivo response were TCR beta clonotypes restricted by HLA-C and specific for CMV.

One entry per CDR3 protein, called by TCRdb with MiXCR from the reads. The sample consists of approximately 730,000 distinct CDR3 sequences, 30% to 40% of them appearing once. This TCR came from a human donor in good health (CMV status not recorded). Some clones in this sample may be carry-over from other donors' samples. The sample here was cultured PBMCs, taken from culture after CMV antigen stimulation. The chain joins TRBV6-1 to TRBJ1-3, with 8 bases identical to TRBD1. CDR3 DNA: TGTGCCAGCAGTGGGTTTCAGGGGGCAGACACCATATATTTT. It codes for CASSGFQGADTIYF.